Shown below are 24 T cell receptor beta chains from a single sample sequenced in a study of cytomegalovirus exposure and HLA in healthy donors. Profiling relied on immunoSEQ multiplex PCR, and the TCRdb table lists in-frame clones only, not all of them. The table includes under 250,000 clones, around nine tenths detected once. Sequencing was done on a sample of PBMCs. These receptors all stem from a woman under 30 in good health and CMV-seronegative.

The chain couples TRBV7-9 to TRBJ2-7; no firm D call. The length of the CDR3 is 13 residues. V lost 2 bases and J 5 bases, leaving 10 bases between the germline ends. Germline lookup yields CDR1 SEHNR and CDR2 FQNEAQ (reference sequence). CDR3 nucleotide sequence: TGTGCCAGCAGCTTATCTAAGCGCCACGAGCAGTACTTC. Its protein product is CASSLSKRHEQYF.

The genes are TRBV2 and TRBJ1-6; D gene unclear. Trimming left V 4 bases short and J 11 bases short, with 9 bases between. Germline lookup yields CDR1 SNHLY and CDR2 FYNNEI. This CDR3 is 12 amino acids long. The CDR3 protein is CASSGQAAPLHF. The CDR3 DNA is TGTGCCAGCAGTGGTCAGGCAGCACCCCTCCACTTT.

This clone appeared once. The CDR3 sequence: CASSASLGHGYTF. The CDR3, as DNA: TGTGCCAGCAGCGCCTCTTTGGGGCATGGCTACACCTTC. This chain links TRBV9 with TRBJ1-2; D perhaps matches TRBD1 (5 bases). The V end was cut by 3 bases, the J end by 6 bases, with 12 bases between. The germline V gene has CDR1 SGDLS and CDR2 YYNGEE. The CDR3 is 13 amino acids.

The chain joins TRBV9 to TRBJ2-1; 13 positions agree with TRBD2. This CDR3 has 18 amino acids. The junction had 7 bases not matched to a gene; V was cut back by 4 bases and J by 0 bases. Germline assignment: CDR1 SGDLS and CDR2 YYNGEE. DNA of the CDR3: TGTGCCAGCAGCCTAGGGACTAGCGGGACTAGCTCCTACAATGAGCAGTTCTTC. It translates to CASSLGTSGTSSYNEQFF. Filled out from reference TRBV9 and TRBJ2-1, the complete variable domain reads DSGVTQTPKHLITATGQRVTLRCSPRSGDLSVYWYQQSLDQGLQFLIQYYNGEERAKGNILERFSAQQFPDLHSELNLSSLELGDSALYFCASSLGTSGTSSYNEQFFGPGTRLTVL.

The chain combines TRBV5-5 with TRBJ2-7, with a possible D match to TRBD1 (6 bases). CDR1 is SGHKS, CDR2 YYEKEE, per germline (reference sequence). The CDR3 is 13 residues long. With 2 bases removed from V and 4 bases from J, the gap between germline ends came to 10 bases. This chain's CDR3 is CASSFGTKYEQYF. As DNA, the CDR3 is TGTGCCAGCAGCTTTGGGACAAAGTACGAGCAGTACTTC. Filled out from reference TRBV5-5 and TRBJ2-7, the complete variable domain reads DAGVTQSPTHLIKTRGQQVTLRCSPISGHKSVSWYQQVLGQGPQFIFQYYEKEERGRGNFPDRFSARQFPNYSSELNVNALLLGDSALYLCASSFGTKYEQYFGPGTRLTVT.

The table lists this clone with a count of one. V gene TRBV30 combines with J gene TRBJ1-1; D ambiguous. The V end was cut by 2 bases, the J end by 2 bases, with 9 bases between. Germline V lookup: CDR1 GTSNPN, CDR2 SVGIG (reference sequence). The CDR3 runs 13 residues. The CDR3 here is CAWSSQPNTEAFF. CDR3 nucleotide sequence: TGTGCCTGGAGTAGCCAACCCAACACTGAAGCTTTCTTT.

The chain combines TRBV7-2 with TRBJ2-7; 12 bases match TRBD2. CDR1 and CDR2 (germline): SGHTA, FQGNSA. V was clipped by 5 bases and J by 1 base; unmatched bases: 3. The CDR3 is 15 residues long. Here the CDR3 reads CASSRTSGASYEQYF. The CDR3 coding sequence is TGTGCCAGCAGCCGGACTAGCGGGGCTTCCTACGAGCAGTACTTC.

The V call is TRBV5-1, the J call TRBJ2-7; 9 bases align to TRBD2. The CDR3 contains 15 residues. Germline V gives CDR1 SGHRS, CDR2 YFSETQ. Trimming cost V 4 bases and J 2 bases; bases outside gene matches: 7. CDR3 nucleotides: TGCGCCAGCAGCCCGGGGGGCGGGAGGGCCTACGAGCAGTACTTC. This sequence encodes CASSPGGGRAYEQYF.

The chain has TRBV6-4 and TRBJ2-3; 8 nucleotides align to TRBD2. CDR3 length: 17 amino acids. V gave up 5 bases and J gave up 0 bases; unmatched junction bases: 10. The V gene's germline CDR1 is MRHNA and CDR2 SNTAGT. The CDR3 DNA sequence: TGTGCCAGCAGTCGAACTCTAGCGGGCTCTAGCACAGATACGCAGTATTTT. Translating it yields CASSRTLAGSSTDTQYF.

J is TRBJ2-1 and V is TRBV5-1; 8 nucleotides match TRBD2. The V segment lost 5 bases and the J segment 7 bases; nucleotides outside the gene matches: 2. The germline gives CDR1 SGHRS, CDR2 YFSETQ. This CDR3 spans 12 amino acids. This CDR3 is CASRREDNEQFF. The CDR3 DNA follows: TGCGCCAGCAGGCGGGAGGATAATGAGCAGTTCTTC.

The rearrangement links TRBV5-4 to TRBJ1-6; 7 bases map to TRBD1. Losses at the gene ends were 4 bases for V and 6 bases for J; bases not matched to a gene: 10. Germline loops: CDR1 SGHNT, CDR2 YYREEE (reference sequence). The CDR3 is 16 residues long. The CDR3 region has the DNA TGTGCCAGCAGCAGGGGGCGGGTTTCTCCTAATTCACCCCTCCACTTT. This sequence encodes CASSRGRVSPNSPLHF.

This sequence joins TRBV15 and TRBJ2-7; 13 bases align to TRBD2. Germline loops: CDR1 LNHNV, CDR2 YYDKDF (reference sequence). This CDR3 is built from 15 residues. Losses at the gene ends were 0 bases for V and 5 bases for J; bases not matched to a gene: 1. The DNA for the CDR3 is TGTGCCACCAGCAGAGATGGGACTAGCGGGGACGAGCAGTACTTC. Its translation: CATSRDGTSGDEQYF.

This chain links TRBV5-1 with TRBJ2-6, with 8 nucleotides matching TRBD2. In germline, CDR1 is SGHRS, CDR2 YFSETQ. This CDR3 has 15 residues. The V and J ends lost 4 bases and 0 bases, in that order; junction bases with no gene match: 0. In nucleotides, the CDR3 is TGCGCCAGCAGCCGGGGGGGCTCTGGGGCCAACGTCCTGACTTTC. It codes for CASSRGGSGANVLTF.

CDR3 in DNA: TGCGCCAGCAGCTTGGACCCGGGGGGCAGTCAGCCCCAGCATTTT. This encodes CASSLDPGGSQPQHF. This chain connects TRBV5-1 to TRBJ1-5; TRBD1 might be the D (6 bases). Germline-derived CDR1 and CDR2 are SGHRS and YFSETQ. Deletions cut 0 bases from V and 6 bases from J, with 13 bases between. CDR3 length: 15 amino acids.

CDR3 sequence reads: CASSLSPFDRGGGYTF. Written as DNA, the CDR3 is TGTGCCAGCAGTTTATCACCCTTTGACAGGGGGGGTGGCTACACCTTC. This chain joins TRBV27 and TRBJ1-2; TRBD1 agrees at 9 bases. Germline loops: CDR1 MNHEY, CDR2 SMNVEV (reference sequence). The CDR3 loop spans 16 amino acids. Trimming took 0 bases from V and 7 from J; bases not matched to a gene: 9.

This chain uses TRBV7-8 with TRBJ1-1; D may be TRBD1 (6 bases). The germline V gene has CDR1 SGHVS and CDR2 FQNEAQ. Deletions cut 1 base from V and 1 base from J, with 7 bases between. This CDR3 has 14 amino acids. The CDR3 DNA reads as TGTGCCAGCAGCTTAGGAGGGGGGAACACTGAAGCTTTCTTT. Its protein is CASSLGGGNTEAFF.

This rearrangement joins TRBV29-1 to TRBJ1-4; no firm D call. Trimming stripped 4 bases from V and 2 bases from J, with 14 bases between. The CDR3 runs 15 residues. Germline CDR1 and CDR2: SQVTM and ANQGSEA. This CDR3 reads CSVVDAVMTNEKLFF. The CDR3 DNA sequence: TGCAGCGTTGTAGACGCGGTAATGACTAATGAAAAACTGTTTTTT.

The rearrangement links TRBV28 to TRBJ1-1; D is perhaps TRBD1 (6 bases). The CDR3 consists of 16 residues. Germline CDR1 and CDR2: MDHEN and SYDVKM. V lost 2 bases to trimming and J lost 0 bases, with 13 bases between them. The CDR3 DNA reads TGTGCCAGCAGTTTACCAAATACAGGGTTGAACACTGAAGCTTTCTTT. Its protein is CASSLPNTGLNTEAFF.

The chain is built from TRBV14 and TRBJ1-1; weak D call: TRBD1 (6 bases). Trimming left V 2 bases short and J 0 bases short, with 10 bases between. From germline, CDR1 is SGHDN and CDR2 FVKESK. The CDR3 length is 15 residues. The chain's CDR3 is CASSQLGGLNTEAFF. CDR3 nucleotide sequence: TGTGCCAGCAGCCAACTTGGGGGCTTGAACACTGAAGCTTTCTTT.

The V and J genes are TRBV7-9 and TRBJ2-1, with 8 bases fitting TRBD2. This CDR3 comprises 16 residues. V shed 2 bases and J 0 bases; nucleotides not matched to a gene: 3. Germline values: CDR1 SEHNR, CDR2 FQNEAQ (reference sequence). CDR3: CASSLLLAGSYNEQFF. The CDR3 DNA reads TGTGCCAGCAGCTTATTGCTAGCGGGCTCCTACAATGAGCAGTTCTTC. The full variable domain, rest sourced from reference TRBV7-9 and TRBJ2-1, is DTGVSQNPRHKITKRGQNVTFRCDPISEHNRLYWYRQTLGQGPEFLTYFQNEAQLEKSRLLSDRFSAERPKGSFSTLEIQRTEQGDSAMYLCASSLLLAGSYNEQFFGPGTRLTVL.

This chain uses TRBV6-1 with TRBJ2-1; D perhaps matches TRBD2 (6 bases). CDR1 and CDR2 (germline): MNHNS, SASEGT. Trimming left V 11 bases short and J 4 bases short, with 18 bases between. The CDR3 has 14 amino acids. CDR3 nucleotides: TGTGCCGTAAGCCTAGCGTTGGGTTACAATGAGCAGTTCTTC. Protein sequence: CAVSLALGYNEQFF.

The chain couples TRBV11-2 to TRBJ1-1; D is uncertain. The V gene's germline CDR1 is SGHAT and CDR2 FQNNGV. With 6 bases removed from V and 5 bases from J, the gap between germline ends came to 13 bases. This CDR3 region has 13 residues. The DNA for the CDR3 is TGTGCCAGCAGTTACGGGTCGGGGACTGAAGCTTTCTTT. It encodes CASSYGSGTEAFF.

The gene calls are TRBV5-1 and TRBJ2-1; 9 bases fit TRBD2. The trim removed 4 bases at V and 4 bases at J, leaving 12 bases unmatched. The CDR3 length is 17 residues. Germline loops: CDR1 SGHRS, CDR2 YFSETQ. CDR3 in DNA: TGCGCCAGCAGCCTCGAGCTTCTAGCGGGACGTTACAATGAGCAGTTCTTC. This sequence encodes CASSLELLAGRYNEQFF.

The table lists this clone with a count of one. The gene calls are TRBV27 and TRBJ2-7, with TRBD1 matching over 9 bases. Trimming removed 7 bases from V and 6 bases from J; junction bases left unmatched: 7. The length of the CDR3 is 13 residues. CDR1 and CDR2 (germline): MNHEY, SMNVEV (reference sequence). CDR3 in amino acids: CASTPTGGFEQYF. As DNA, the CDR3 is TGTGCCAGCACCCCGACAGGGGGTTTCGAGCAGTACTTC.